This T cell receptor beta chain was found in a study of T cells in women clearing cervical HPV infection. A remark on this clone: The CDR3 end lies 3 residues beyond the end of the read and is filled in from the germline J gene.

Some clones are missing from TCRdb's copy, which holds only in-frame ones; the method was immunoSEQ multiplex PCR. The sample includes around 30,000 clones. Germline CDR1 reads DFQATT; CDR2 reads SNEGSKA (reference sequence). The CDR3 spans 13 residues. V was clipped by 8 bases and J by 0 bases; unmatched bases: 2. This sequence originates from a woman aged 18 to 69 with a cervical HPV16 infection that either progressed to CIN3+ or cleared (not recorded which). The specimen was blood buffy coat. The V call is TRBV20-1, the J call TRBJ2-5; 11 bases are shared with TRBD2. The CDR3 region is CSLTSGNQETQYF. Partial CDR3 DNA: TGCAGTTTGACTAGCGGGAACCAAGAGACC.